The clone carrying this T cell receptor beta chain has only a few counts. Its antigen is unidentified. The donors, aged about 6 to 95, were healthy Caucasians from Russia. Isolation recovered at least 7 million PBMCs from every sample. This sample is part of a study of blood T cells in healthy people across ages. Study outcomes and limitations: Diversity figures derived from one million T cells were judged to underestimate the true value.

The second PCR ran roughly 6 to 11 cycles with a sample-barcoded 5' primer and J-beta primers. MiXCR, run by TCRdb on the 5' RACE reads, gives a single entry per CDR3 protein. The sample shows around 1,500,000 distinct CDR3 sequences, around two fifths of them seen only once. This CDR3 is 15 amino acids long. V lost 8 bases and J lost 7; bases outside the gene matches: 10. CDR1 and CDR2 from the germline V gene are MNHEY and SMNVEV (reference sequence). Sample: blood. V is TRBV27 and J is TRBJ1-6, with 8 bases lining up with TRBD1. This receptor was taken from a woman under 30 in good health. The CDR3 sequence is CASLKGAGGNSPLHF. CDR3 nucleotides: TGTGCCAGCCTTAAGGGGGCAGGGGGCAATTCACCCCTCCACTTT.